Below are 28 T cell receptor beta chains sequenced from a single sample in a study of blood T cell repertoires in COVID-19. Profiled with immunoSEQ multiplex PCR; TCRdb holds only in-frame clones, not every one. This repertoire shows about 370,000 clones, around 87% found once; its top ten account for approximately 1%. Sequencing input: PBMCs or T cells enriched from blood (not recorded which). These receptors originate from a man aged 18 to 30 who had recovered from COVID-19.

V and J are TRBV4-3 and TRBJ2-7, with 8 bases fitting TRBD1. CDR3 length: 15 residues. Germline values: CDR1 LGHNA, CDR2 YSLEER. With 0 bases clipped from V and 6 bases from J, the junction kept 7 bases outside the gene matches. CDR3 nucleotide sequence: TGCGCCAGCAGCCAAGATGGGACAGGAGGCTCCGAGCAGTACTTC. Translation gives CASSQDGTGGSEQYF.

The chain employs TRBV28 and TRBJ2-7; 9 nucleotides agree with TRBD1. The V gene's germline CDR1 is MDHEN and CDR2 SYDVKM. The J segment lost 3 bases and the V segment lost 6 bases, leaving 6 bases of the junction unmatched. The CDR3 contains 14 residues. Here the CDR3 reads CASSLQGALYEQYF. CDR3 nucleotides: TGTGCCAGCAGCCTACAGGGGGCCCTCTACGAGCAGTACTTC. The entire variable domain, with the rest obtained from reference TRBV28 and TRBJ2-7, is as follows: DVKVTQSSRYLVKRTGEKVFLECVQDMDHENMFWYRQDPGLGLRLIYFSYDVKMKEKGDIPEGYSVSREKKERFSLILESASTNQTSMYLCASSLQGALYEQYFGPGTRLTVT.

This clone was seen once. The genes are TRBV7-9 and TRBJ1-5, with 7 bases matching TRBD1. Trimming took 5 bases from V and 6 from J; bases not matched to a gene: 7. Germline CDR1 reads SEHNR; CDR2 reads FQNEAQ (reference sequence). The CDR3 spans 14 residues. The CDR3 region has the DNA TGTGCCAGCAGCCCCTCGACAGGGACTCAGCCCCAGCATTTT. Its translation: CASSPSTGTQPQHF.

The chain uses TRBV19 and TRBJ1-1, with 9 bases lining up with TRBD1. This CDR3 region has 14 residues. V dropped 7 bases and J dropped 4; count of bases not matched to a gene: 7. The germline V gene encodes CDR1 LNHDA and CDR2 SQIVND (reference sequence). The CDR3, as DNA: TGTGCCAGTACTAATGACAGGGGGGCCACTGAAGCTTTCTTT. As protein: CASTNDRGATEAFF.

The gene calls are TRBV28 and TRBJ1-4; TRBD1 is a possible D gene (5 bases). Germline-derived CDR1 and CDR2 are MDHEN and SYDVKM. This CDR3 is built from 14 residues. V shed 2 bases and J shed 4 bases, with 8 bases lying between them. This CDR3 reads CASSLMGGNEKLFF. CDR3 coding DNA: TGTGCCAGCAGTTTAATGGGGGGTAATGAAAAACTGTTTTTT.

The genes are TRBV28 and TRBJ2-3; maybe TRBD2 (5 bases). The V gene's germline CDR1 is MDHEN and CDR2 SYDVKM. V gave up 4 bases and J gave up 0 bases, with 17 bases separating them. The CDR3 spans 17 residues. CDR3 nucleotide sequence: TGTGCCAGCAGTTATGGACTCGGTCGGAGGAGCACAGATACGCAGTATTTT. This gives the protein CASSYGLGRRSTDTQYF.

The chain joins TRBV10-3 to TRBJ2-7, with D possibly TRBD1 on 6 matching bases. Trimming shortened V by 0 bases and J by 0 bases, and 12 bases separated the two germline ends. CDR1 ENHRY and CDR2 SYGVKD come from the germline V gene. This CDR3 contains 16 residues. CDR3: CAISESSGTSSYEQYF. CDR3 in DNA: TGTGCCATCAGTGAGTCGTCCGGGACATCCTCCTACGAGCAGTACTTC.

V and J are TRBV7-9 and TRBJ2-5; D unclear. V was cut by 6 bases and J by 5 bases, with 13 bases left in between. The CDR3 covers 13 residues. From germline, CDR1 is SEHNR and CDR2 FQNEAQ (reference sequence). The CDR3 protein is CASRLNPVETQYF. Here the CDR3 DNA reads TGTGCCAGCAGACTTAACCCGGTGGAGACCCAGTACTTC.

The chain links TRBV25-1 to TRBJ1-1; tentatively, D is TRBD1 (5 bases). The CDR3 is made up of 15 amino acids. Per the germline V gene, CDR1 is MGHDK and CDR2 is SYGVNS. Deletions cut 0 bases from V and 6 bases from J, with 14 bases between. As DNA, the CDR3 is TGTGCCAGCAGTGAATATCGAGGAGGGGATGCTGAAGCTTTCTTT. Protein: CASSEYRGGDAEAFF.

V and J are TRBV5-1 and TRBJ1-5; D may be TRBD1 (6 bases). V lost 4 bases and J lost 7, with 12 bases in between. Germline assignment: CDR1 SGHRS and CDR2 YFSETQ. CDR3 length equals 13 residues. CDR3 DNA: TGCGCCAGCAGCCCGAGGGGGGGACAGCCCCAGCATTTT. This encodes CASSPRGGQPQHF.

This clone was detected a few times. The genes are TRBV7-8 and TRBJ1-4; D remains unclear. Trimming cost V 8 bases and J 10 bases, with 14 bases left between them. This CDR3 spans 12 amino acids. Germline V lookup: CDR1 SGHVS, CDR2 FQNEAQ. CDR3 nucleotides: TGTGCCAGCTCCCCCGGTTCGGGAAAACTGTTTTTT. It codes for CASSPGSGKLFF.

The gene calls are TRBV19 and TRBJ1-5; 12 positions agree with TRBD1. The junction had 3 bases not matched to a gene; V was cut back by 4 bases and J by 2 bases. Germline-derived CDR1 and CDR2 are LNHDA and SQIVND (reference sequence). The CDR3 runs to 16 residues. In DNA, the CDR3 is TGTGCCAGTAGTAGGGACAGGGGGCTAGGCAATCAGCCCCAGCATTTT. Amino acid sequence: CASSRDRGLGNQPQHF.

This chain uses TRBV5-6 with TRBJ1-2; D perhaps matches TRBD1 (5 bases). Looked up from germline, CDR1 is SGHDT and CDR2 is YYEEEE. CDR3 length equals 15 residues. Trimming left V 4 bases short and J 8 bases short, with 21 bases between. CDR3 nucleotides: TGTGCCAGCAGCCCCCTGGAGGGCAGGGCCCCCGGCTACACCTTC. As protein: CASSPLEGRAPGYTF.

This clone is a singleton in its sample. The chain carries TRBV12-3 or TRBV12-4 and TRBJ2-7; tentative D call: TRBD2 (5 bases). Between the trimmed V and J ends, which lost 4 bases and 2 bases, there was a span of 9 bases. There are 13 residues in the CDR3. Written as DNA, the CDR3 is TGTGCCAGCAGTTCACCCGGGGCCTACGAGCAGTACTTC. Encoded protein: CASSSPGAYEQYF.

Worth noting for this clone: Other DNA sequences in the sample encode the same CDR3. This chain uses TRBV3-1 (or the pseudogene TRBV3-2) with TRBJ2-3; D unclear. The CDR3 has 13 amino acids. Trimming left V 1 base short and J 6 bases short, with 8 bases between. Germline values: CDR1 LGHDT, CDR2 YNNKEL (reference sequence). In DNA, the CDR3 is TGTGCCAGCAGCCAAGCCGGTTCGGATACGCAGTATTTT. This codes for CASSQAGSDTQYF.

This chain links TRBV28 with TRBJ2-4, with a possible D match to TRBD1 (5 bases). Per germline, CDR1 MDHEN and CDR2 SYDVKM. The CDR3 is 14 residues long. The V end lost 4 bases, the J end lost 8 bases, and 15 bases lay between the germline ends. The chain's CDR3 is CASSSRQRQYIQYF. The CDR3 bases are TGTGCCAGCAGTTCCCGACAGCGCCAGTACATTCAGTACTTC.

The chain combines TRBV28 with TRBJ2-5; TRBD1 is a possible D gene (5 bases). Trimming pared 4 bases from V and 5 bases from J, leaving 20 bases between. The CDR3 has 16 amino acids. Germline V gene data show CDR1 as MDHEN and CDR2 as SYDVKM. The CDR3 region is CASSSNLGPSGETQYF. The CDR3 DNA reads as TGTGCCAGCAGTTCCAACCTTGGTCCTTCAGGGGAGACCCAGTACTTC.

This clone was seen only once. The chain recombines TRBV10-1 with TRBJ2-7; 13 nucleotides match TRBD2. Germline loops: CDR1 WNHNN, CDR2 SYGVQD (reference sequence). Unmatched junction bases numbered 7, after V lost 5 bases and J lost 3 bases. This CDR3 region has 16 residues. The CDR3 nucleotides are TGCGCCAGCAGTCAAAAGACTAGCGGGAGGCTCTACGAGCAGTACTTC. Encoded protein: CASSQKTSGRLYEQYF.

The rearrangement uses TRBV24-1 and TRBJ2-5, with D possibly being TRBD2 (5 bases). Germline assignment: CDR1 KGHDR and CDR2 SFDVKD. Trimming left V 7 bases short and J 0 bases short, with 5 bases between. CDR3 length: 12 residues. The CDR3 DNA follows: TGTGCCACCAGCGGGGACCAAGAGACCCAGTACTTC. Amino acid sequence: CATSGDQETQYF.

The rearrangement uses TRBV5-1 and TRBJ2-7; 7 nucleotides line up with TRBD1. In germline, CDR1 is SGHRS, CDR2 YFSETQ. Germline trimming cut 0 bases from V and 6 bases from J; bases unmatched to any gene: 3. This CDR3 spans 13 amino acids. CDR3 protein: CASSLGDSGEQYF. CDR3 bases: TGCGCCAGCAGCTTGGGGGACAGCGGCGAGCAGTACTTC. Variable domain in full (rest from reference TRBV5-1 and TRBJ2-7): KAGVTQTPRYLIKTRGQQVTLSCSPISGHRSVSWYQQTPGQGLQFLFEYFSETQRNKGNFPGRFSGRQFSNSRSEMNVSTLELGDSALYLCASSLGDSGEQYFGPGTRLTVT.

V usage is TRBV5-1 and J usage is TRBJ2-3; 11 nucleotides line up with TRBD2. V lost 0 bases and J lost 9; bases outside the gene matches: 9. Per the germline V gene, CDR1 is SGHRS and CDR2 is YFSETQ. The CDR3 is 16 amino acids. As DNA, the CDR3 is TGCGCCAGCAGCTTGGAACCTAGCGGGAGGCCGGGAACGCAGTATTTT. Translating it yields CASSLEPSGRPGTQYF.

The rearrangement joins TRBV4-2 to TRBJ2-1; 10 bases agree with TRBD2. Germline V CDR1 and CDR2: LGHNA, YNFKEQ. The CDR3 spans 19 residues. The junction had 13 bases not matched to a gene; V was cut back by 4 bases and J by 1 base. The CDR3 here is CASSRDPNLAGDSYNEQFF. The CDR3 DNA reads as TGTGCCAGCAGCCGAGACCCAAATCTAGCGGGAGATTCCTACAATGAGCAGTTCTTC.

The J gene is TRBJ2-1, the V gene TRBV5-1; 10 nucleotides line up with TRBD2. With V trimmed by 2 bases and J by 0 bases, 14 bases remained unmatched. CDR1 and CDR2 (germline): SGHRS, YFSETQ. The CDR3 totals 20 residues. CDR3 coding DNA: TGCGCCAGCAGCTTTGTCAGCGGGGGGGGCCTTGGCAGCTCCTACAATGAGCAGTTCTTC. Translating it yields CASSFVSGGGLGSSYNEQFF.

The V call is TRBV2, the J call TRBJ1-2; D is unclear. There are 13 residues in the CDR3. The germline gives CDR1 SNHLY, CDR2 FYNNEI. Between the trimmed V and J ends, which lost 3 bases and 2 bases, there was a span of 7 bases. The CDR3 region has the DNA TGTGCCAGCAGTGAGGCCGTAAACTATGGCTACACCTTC. This translates into CASSEAVNYGYTF.

In this sample, this clone turned up once. This chain uses TRBV9 with TRBJ2-5; 9 bases map to TRBD1. Germline assignment: CDR1 SGDLS and CDR2 YYNGEE. With V trimmed by 2 bases and J by 3 bases, 2 bases remained unmatched. CDR3 length: 14 amino acids. The CDR3 DNA reads as TGTGCCAGCAGCGTGACAGGGGGTAAAGAGACCCAGTACTTC. Translation: CASSVTGGKETQYF.

This rearrangement joins TRBV7-6 to TRBJ2-7; D perhaps matches TRBD1 (6 bases). This CDR3 is built from 13 residues. V was pared by 5 bases and J by 5 bases, with 13 bases between. In germline, CDR1 is SGHVS, CDR2 FNYEAQ. In nucleotides, the CDR3 is TGTGCCAGCAGCCCGGGGACAAATAACGAGCAGTACTTC. This gives the protein CASSPGTNNEQYF.

V gene TRBV7-2 combines with J gene TRBJ1-2, with D maybe TRBD1 (5 bases). Germline V CDR1 and CDR2: SGHTA, FQGNSA. The CDR3 runs 16 residues. The V and J ends lost 1 base and 7 bases respectively, with 19 bases between them. CDR3 in amino acids: CASSLVTGPGLLGYTF. CDR3 coding DNA: TGTGCCAGCAGCTTAGTTACCGGGCCAGGGTTGCTTGGCTACACCTTC.

CDR3 in amino acids: CASSRVSPLHF. Written as DNA, the CDR3 is TGTGCCAGCAGCAGGGTTTCACCCCTCCACTTT. The rearrangement uses TRBV28 and TRBJ1-6; D possibly corresponds to TRBD1 (5 bases). Germline values: CDR1 MDHEN, CDR2 SYDVKM. Trimming took 6 bases from V and 9 from J, leaving 6 bases between them. The CDR3 totals 11 residues.